These T cell receptor beta chains were read from a single sample in a study of blood T cell repertoires in COVID-19. The protocol was immunoSEQ multiplex PCR, while the TCRdb copy is restricted to in-frame clones and leaves out a portion. The table lists 100,000 to 150,000 clones, approximately 90% of them singletons. Specimen: peripheral blood. All receptors come from a man aged 65 to 85 with active COVID-19. Each CDR3 is given with its conserved first and last residue. D genes are given only for firm matches. The size field is filled for only some rows; it gives once, few, many or a size class.

abundance: NA; j_gene: TRBJ2-1; v_gene: TRBV19; d_gene: TRBD2; CDR3nt: TGTGCCAGTAGTATAGTGGTCCCAGGACTAGCGTTCTACAATGAGCAGTTCTTC; CDR3aa: CASSIVVPGLAFYNEQFF
abundance: NA; j_gene: TRBJ1-2; v_gene: TRBV18; d_gene: NA; CDR3nt: TGTGCCAGCTCACCAGACAGAAACGTCTATGGCTACACCTTC; CDR3aa: CASSPDRNVYGYTF
abundance: NA; j_gene: TRBJ2-5; v_gene: TRBV15; d_gene: TRBD2; CDR3nt: TGTGCCACCAGCCCAAGGAGGCTAGCGGGAGATCGACAAGAGACCCAGTACTTC; CDR3aa: CATSPRRLAGDRQETQYF
abundance: few; j_gene: TRBJ2-7; v_gene: TRBV11-2; d_gene: NA; CDR3nt: TGTGCCAGCAGCGCCGACAGTTATTACGAGCAGTACTTC; CDR3aa: CASSADSYYEQYF
abundance: NA; j_gene: TRBJ2-2; v_gene: TRBV28; d_gene: NA; CDR3nt: TGTGCCAGCAGGCGGAGGGCCGGGGAGCTGTTTTTT; CDR3aa: CASRRRAGELFF
abundance: NA; j_gene: TRBJ2-7; v_gene: TRBV25-1; d_gene: TRBD1; CDR3nt: TGTGCCAGCAGTGAATCCGGGACAGGGACCTACGAGCAGTACTTC; CDR3aa: CASSESGTGTYEQYF
abundance: NA; j_gene: TRBJ2-1; v_gene: TRBV5-1; d_gene: TRBD2; CDR3nt: TGCGCCAGCAGCTCCCGGGTAGCGGGGCATAATGAGCAGTTCTTC; CDR3aa: CASSSRVAGHNEQFF
abundance: NA; j_gene: TRBJ2-7; v_gene: TRBV7-6; d_gene: TRBD2; CDR3nt: TGTGCCAGCAGCTTAGAACAACTAGCGGGAGGTCCCTACGAGCAGTACTTC; CDR3aa: CASSLEQLAGGPYEQYF
abundance: few; j_gene: TRBJ1-4; v_gene: TRBV6-6; d_gene: TRBD1; CDR3nt: TGTGCCAGCAGTTACCGGGACAGGGGGGAAAAACTGTTTTTT; CDR3aa: CASSYRDRGEKLFF
abundance: NA; j_gene: TRBJ1-1; v_gene: TRBV6-2/TRBV6-3; d_gene: NA; CDR3nt: TGTGCCAGCAGTTACAGGAGGAGGGACACTGAAGCTTTCTTT; CDR3aa: CASSYRRRDTEAFF
abundance: NA; j_gene: TRBJ2-3; v_gene: TRBV21-1; d_gene: NA; CDR3nt: TGTGCCAGCACTAATTCAGATACGCAGTATTTT; CDR3aa: CASTNSDTQYF
abundance: NA; j_gene: TRBJ1-5; v_gene: TRBV28; d_gene: NA; CDR3nt: TGTGCCAGCAGCAGGGCCTCCCCTCAAAATCAGCCCCAGCATTTT; CDR3aa: CASSRASPQNQPQHF
abundance: NA; j_gene: TRBJ2-7; v_gene: TRBV6-6; d_gene: TRBD1; CDR3nt: TGTGCCAGCAGTTACTCGTATTCAGGACAGGCCTACGAGCAGTACTTC; CDR3aa: CASSYSYSGQAYEQYF
abundance: NA; j_gene: TRBJ1-1; v_gene: TRBV28; d_gene: NA; CDR3nt: TGTGCCAGCAGTTTGGGACTTTCGAACACTGAAGCTTTCTTT; CDR3aa: CASSLGLSNTEAFF
abundance: NA; j_gene: TRBJ1-3; v_gene: TRBV3-1/TRBV3-2; d_gene: NA; CDR3nt: TGTGCCAGCAGCCAAGAGGGCAGAGGAAACACCATATATTTT; CDR3aa: CASSQEGRGNTIYF
abundance: NA; j_gene: TRBJ2-1; v_gene: TRBV10-1; d_gene: TRBD2; CDR3nt: TGCGCCAGCAGTGAGTCGCTAGCGGAGTACAATGAGCAGTTCTTC; CDR3aa: CASSESLAEYNEQFF
abundance: NA; j_gene: TRBJ2-2; v_gene: TRBV27; d_gene: TRBD2; CDR3nt: TGTGCCAGCAGTCCCGGGACTAGCGGGACCGGGGAGCTGTTTTTT; CDR3aa: CASSPGTSGTGELFF
abundance: NA; j_gene: TRBJ1-1; v_gene: TRBV5-6; d_gene: NA; CDR3nt: TGTGCCAGCAGCTTGCTGGGGGCGGACACTGAAGCTTTCTTT; CDR3aa: CASSLLGADTEAFF
abundance: once; j_gene: TRBJ2-7; v_gene: TRBV19; d_gene: NA; CDR3nt: TGTGCCAGTAGTCCACGGGTGGGCGAGCAGTACTTC; CDR3aa: CASSPRVGEQYF
abundance: NA; j_gene: TRBJ2-1; v_gene: TRBV28; d_gene: TRBD1; CDR3nt: TGTGCCAGCAGCGGTGGGACAGGGCTCTACAATGAGCAGTTCTTC; CDR3aa: CASSGGTGLYNEQFF
abundance: NA; j_gene: TRBJ2-3; v_gene: TRBV19; d_gene: TRBD1; CDR3nt: TGTGCCAGTAAGGCTACAGGGGCGGCGAATACGCAGTATTTT; CDR3aa: CASKATGAANTQYF
abundance: NA; j_gene: TRBJ1-2; v_gene: TRBV2; d_gene: TRBD1; CDR3nt: TGTGCCAGCACCTACAGGGGAAACTATGGCTACACCTTC; CDR3aa: CASTYRGNYGYTF
abundance: NA; j_gene: TRBJ1-1; v_gene: TRBV7-2; d_gene: TRBD1; CDR3nt: TGTGCCAGCAGTCAGGACAGGGCAGGGACTGAAGCTTTCTTT; CDR3aa: CASSQDRAGTEAFF
abundance: NA; j_gene: TRBJ2-1; v_gene: TRBV28; d_gene: TRBD2; CDR3nt: TGTGCCAGCAGTTCACCGGGACTAGCGGCTGTCTTC; CDR3aa: CASSSPGLAAVF
abundance: NA; j_gene: TRBJ2-4; v_gene: TRBV27; d_gene: TRBD2; CDR3nt: TGTGCCAGCAGAGAGCGGGACCTAGCCAAAAACATTCAGTACTTC; CDR3aa: CASRERDLAKNIQYF
abundance: NA; j_gene: TRBJ2-3; v_gene: TRBV5-6; d_gene: TRBD1; CDR3nt: TGTGCCAGCAGCTCGACCCGGGACAGACTCACAGATACGCAGTATTTT; CDR3aa: CASSSTRDRLTDTQYF
abundance: NA; j_gene: TRBJ1-5; v_gene: TRBV3-1/TRBV3-2; d_gene: NA; CDR3nt: TGTGCCAGCAGCCAGAGACAGGGCAATCAGCCCCAGCATTTT; CDR3aa: CASSQRQGNQPQHF
abundance: NA; j_gene: TRBJ1-2; v_gene: TRBV7-2; d_gene: NA; CDR3nt: TGTGCCAGCAGCTTAGTCGGAGATGGCTACACCTTC; CDR3aa: CASSLVGDGYTF
abundance: NA; j_gene: TRBJ1-1; v_gene: TRBV5-8; d_gene: TRBD1; CDR3nt: TGTGCCAGCAGGGGGCCCAGGGGGAAGAACACTGAAGCTTTCTTT; CDR3aa: CASRGPRGKNTEAFF
abundance: NA; j_gene: TRBJ2-7; v_gene: TRBV14; d_gene: TRBD2; CDR3nt: TGTGCCAGCAGCCAAGATAGGAGGACTAGCGGCGACGAGCAGTACTTC; CDR3aa: CASSQDRRTSGDEQYF
abundance: NA; j_gene: TRBJ1-5; v_gene: TRBV28; d_gene: TRBD1; CDR3nt: TGTGCCAGCAGCCCTTACAGGGGGCGGCAGCCCCAGCATTTT; CDR3aa: CASSPYRGRQPQHF
abundance: NA; j_gene: TRBJ1-1; v_gene: TRBV19; d_gene: NA; CDR3nt: TGTGCCAGTAGTTCAGACAGAAGGGGCAACACTGAAGCTTTCTTT; CDR3aa: CASSSDRRGNTEAFF
abundance: NA; j_gene: TRBJ1-2; v_gene: TRBV28; d_gene: NA; CDR3nt: TGTGCCAGCAGTTCCTACCCGACAGCTAACTATGGCTACACCTTC; CDR3aa: CASSSYPTANYGYTF
abundance: NA; j_gene: TRBJ2-1; v_gene: TRBV5-1; d_gene: NA; CDR3nt: TGCGCCAGCAGCTTGGCTGGTCCTAGCTCCTACAATGAGCAGTTCTTC; CDR3aa: CASSLAGPSSYNEQFF
abundance: NA; j_gene: TRBJ1-2; v_gene: TRBV5-1; d_gene: NA; CDR3nt: TGCGCCAGCAGCCCCGGGGGGGGGAACGACCTAAAAGGCTACACCTTC; CDR3aa: CASSPGGGNDLKGYTF
abundance: NA; j_gene: TRBJ1-2; v_gene: TRBV2; d_gene: TRBD1; CDR3nt: TGTGCCAGCAGTCGACAGGGGGCGGATGGCTACACCTTC; CDR3aa: CASSRQGADGYTF
abundance: NA; j_gene: TRBJ1-6; v_gene: TRBV4-1; d_gene: TRBD1; CDR3nt: TGCGCCAGCAGCCAAGATCAGGGGGCCTCGGATAATTCACCCCTCCACTTT; CDR3aa: CASSQDQGASDNSPLHF
abundance: NA; j_gene: TRBJ1-6; v_gene: TRBV9; d_gene: NA; CDR3nt: TGTGCCAGCAGCGTAGGCCCACGAGGAAACTCCTATAATTCACCCCTCCACTTT; CDR3aa: CASSVGPRGNSYNSPLHF